Listed below are T cell receptor beta chains from one sample, sequenced in a study of T cell repertoires in aging, cancer and after chemotherapy. TCRdb used MiXCR to reprocess the multiplex PCR reads, holding one entry per CDR3 protein. Among about 10,000 distinct CDR3 sequences listed, less than 30% were seen once. Material for sequencing was blood. The receptors originated from a human donor in good health. The CDR3 runs from the conserved cysteine through the conserved F or W. A D gene is named only where the DNA matches it firmly. Where a row states a size, it is once, few, many or the class of an expanded clone; other rows omit it.

size,J,D,V,DNA,CDR3
NA,TRBJ2-7,NA,TRBV10-2,TGCGCCAGCAGTGAACGGCTAGCCGACTACGAGCAGTACTTC,CASSERLADYEQYF
NA,TRBJ1-5,NA,TRBV27,TGTGCCAGCAGTTTATACGTGGGGGGCCAGCCCCAGCATTTT,CASSLYVGGQPQHF
NA,TRBJ2-1,NA,TRBV6-1,TGTGCCAGCAGTGAAAGAAGGTCAGGGAGTTACAATGAGCAGTTCTTC,CASSERRSGSYNEQFF
NA,TRBJ1-6,NA,TRBV27,TGTGCCAGCAGTTTACCCGGGGGGGCGGCCCTCCACTTT,CASSLPGGAALHF
medium-sized,TRBJ1-1,TRBD1,TRBV6-5,TGTGCCAGCAGTTACTCGCACAGGGGAACTGAAGCTTTCTTT,CASSYSHRGTEAFF
medium-sized,TRBJ1-6,NA,TRBV30,TGTGCCTGGAGTCCTCGGGGATCACCCCTCCACTTT,CAWSPRGSPLHF
NA,TRBJ2-3,TRBD2,TRBV6-5,TGTGCCACCAAAAGTTTGACTAGCAGGAGTAGCACAGATACGCAGTATTTT,CATKSLTSRSSTDTQYF
few,TRBJ1-5,NA,TRBV19,TGTGCCAGTAGTTCAGGGCCCAATCAGCCCCAGCATTTT,CASSSGPNQPQHF
few,TRBJ2-6,NA,TRBV28,TGTGCCAGCAGCCCTTTTCGAGGGGACTCCCTGTCAGGGGCCAACGTCCTGACTTTC,CASSPFRGDSLSGANVLTF
NA,TRBJ1-4,NA,TRBV6-2/TRBV6-3,TGTGCCAGCAGTTACTTCCGGGAGGACGAAAAACTGTTTTTT,CASSYFREDEKLFF
NA,TRBJ1-2,TRBD1,TRBV20-1,TGCAGTGCGCAGAGGACAGGAGAAAAATACTATGGCTACACCTTC,CSAQRTGEKYYGYTF
few,TRBJ2-1,TRBD2,TRBV7-6,TGTGCCAGCAGCCCGGTGAGCGGGGAGGAGCAGTTCTTC,CASSPVSGEEQFF
NA,TRBJ2-1,NA,TRBV19,TGTGCCAGTAGTAACACACCCCGGGGGAAATACAATGAGCAGTTCTTC,CASSNTPRGKYNEQFF
once,TRBJ1-1,NA,TRBV5-1,TGCGCCAGCCATGGGGGGGGGGAAGCTTTCTTT,CASHGGGEAFF
NA,TRBJ2-1,TRBD2,TRBV12-3/TRBV12-4,TGTGCCAGCAGACTCATAGCTTGGGAGGGCCCCTACAATGAGCAGTTCTTC,CASRLIAWEGPYNEQFF
NA,TRBJ1-5,NA,TRBV6-5,TGTGCCAGCACCAATCCCCGGCACAGATGGGATCAGCCCCAGCATTTT,CASTNPRHRWDQPQHF
NA,TRBJ2-7,NA,TRBV4-1,TGCGCCAGCAGCCAAGGATCCGGGGGAGGGCAGTACTTC,CASSQGSGGGQYF
medium-sized,TRBJ2-7,TRBD1,TRBV27,TGTGCCAGCAGTTGGGACAGCAGCTACGAGCAGTACTTC,CASSWDSSYEQYF
few,TRBJ2-2,TRBD1,TRBV7-9,TGTGCCAGCAGCTTACGGGACAGGACCGGGGAGCTGTTTTTT,CASSLRDRTGELFF
medium-sized,TRBJ1-2,NA,TRBV19,TGTGCCAGTAGTGCCGGACACCTTAACTATGGCTACACCTTC,CASSAGHLNYGYTF
NA,TRBJ2-1,NA,TRBV4-2,TGCGCCAGCAGCCAAGACGACGGGACTCCCCTGGGCGATGAGCAGTTCTTC,CASSQDDGTPLGDEQFF
NA,TRBJ2-7,NA,TRBV7-9,TGTGCCAGCAGCCACAGATATGTGGACTCCTACGAGCAGTACTTC,CASSHRYVDSYEQYF
medium-sized,TRBJ1-2,NA,TRBV6-4,TGTGCCAGCAGTGACTCTATTCAGCGGGATTTGGATGGCTACACCTTC,CASSDSIQRDLDGYTF
NA,TRBJ2-1,TRBD1,TRBV15,TGTGCCACCAGCAGGGGGGACAGGGGGTATTTTGATGAGCAGTTCTTC,CATSRGDRGYFDEQFF
NA,TRBJ2-5,NA,TRBV30,TGTGCCTGGAGTCTAGTGGGGGGGCGCGGAGACACCCAGTACTTT,CAWSLVGGRGDTQYF
NA,TRBJ2-7,TRBD1,TRBV24-1,TGTGCCACCAGTGACGACAGGGGCTCCTACGAGCAGTACTTC,CATSDDRGSYEQYF
NA,TRBJ2-7,NA,TRBV28,TGTGCCAGCAGCCTACGAGTGGGAAGCTCCTACGAGCAGTACTTC,CASSLRVGSSYEQYF
medium-sized,TRBJ2-2,TRBD1,TRBV30,TGTGCTCTGTACAGGGGCACCGGGGAGCTGTTTTTT,CALYRGTGELFF
medium-sized,TRBJ1-2,TRBD1,TRBV7-2,TGTGCCAGCAGCTTGGGACAGGGGTACCGTGGCTACACCTTC,CASSLGQGYRGYTF
NA,TRBJ2-7,NA,TRBV5-6,TGTGCCAGCAGCTCTGAGACTACTATTCTGGACGAGCAGTACTTC,CASSSETTILDEQYF
NA,TRBJ2-7,TRBD1,TRBV7-9,TGTGCCAGCAGCCCCCCCGACAGGGGGCCCTACGAGAAGTACTTC,CASSPPDRGPYEKYF
few,TRBJ2-7,TRBD2,TRBV20-1,TGCAGTGCCGGGACTAGCGAGACCTACGAGCAGTACTTC,CSAGTSETYEQYF
few,TRBJ2-6,NA,TRBV14,TGTGCCAGCAGCCCCCTTCAAGGGGCTGGGGCCAACGTCCTGACTTTC,CASSPLQGAGANVLTF
few,TRBJ2-2,NA,TRBV6-5,TGTGCCAGCAGCTCAACTAGCAGGGGGACCGGGGAGCTGTTTTTT,CASSSTSRGTGELFF
medium-sized,TRBJ1-6,TRBD1,TRBV19,TGTGCCAGCCAAAAGGGGGCCAGTCCTTCACCCCTCCACTTT,CASQKGASPSPLHF
few,TRBJ2-1,TRBD2,TRBV28,TGTGCCAGCAGTTCCAGGACTAGCGGGATTAACAATGAGCAGTTCTTC,CASSSRTSGINNEQFF
medium-sized,TRBJ2-1,NA,TRBV7-2,TGTGCCAGCAGCCCCTCCAGGCAGGCGCAGCTCTTC,CASSPSRQAQLF
few,TRBJ2-5,TRBD2,TRBV20-1,TGCAGTGCCCCGACTAGCGGGAGCTCAGAGACCCAGTACTTC,CSAPTSGSSETQYF
few,TRBJ1-6,NA,TRBV28,TGTGCCAGCAGCGACGACGGCCTGGCCTATAATTCACCCCTCCACTTT,CASSDDGLAYNSPLHF
few,TRBJ2-3,NA,TRBV6-2/TRBV6-3,TGTGCCAGCAGTTACAGGGACGGGATTAGAGCAGATACGCAGTATTTT,CASSYRDGIRADTQYF
NA,TRBJ2-7,NA,TRBV5-1,TGCGCCAGCAGCTTGGTTTTGCAGGGTCGGTACGAGCAGTACTTC,CASSLVLQGRYEQYF
few,TRBJ1-1,NA,TRBV5-1,TGCGCCAGCAGCAAAGAACAGGGTTTCGGCACTGAAGCTTTCTTT,CASSKEQGFGTEAFF
few,TRBJ2-1,TRBD2,TRBV11-2,TGTGCCAGCAGCTCGATAGCGGGAGGTAACTACAATGAGCAGTTCTTC,CASSSIAGGNYNEQFF
NA,TRBJ2-2,NA,TRBV20-1,TGCAGTGCTAGAGAGACCCTGGGCACCGGGGAGCTGTTTTTT,CSARETLGTGELFF
medium-sized,TRBJ2-7,NA,TRBV13,TGTGCCAGCAGCCCGGACCGCTACGAGCAGTACTTC,CASSPDRYEQYF
few,TRBJ2-1,NA,TRBV5-1,TGCGCCAGCAGCTTGGATGAGGGGGGAATCGATGAGCAGTTCTTC,CASSLDEGGIDEQFF
NA,TRBJ2-1,TRBD2,TRBV28,TGTGCCAGCAGGGGGGGGGGAAACAATGAGCAGTTCTTC,CASRGGGNNEQFF
medium-sized,TRBJ2-2,TRBD2,TRBV6-5,TGTGCCAGCACTCGAACTAGCGGGGTTTCGAGCACCGGGGAGCTGTTTTTT,CASTRTSGVSSTGELFF
NA,TRBJ2-7,NA,TRBV5-6,TGTGCCAGCAGCTTGGTAGGGGACTCCTACGAGCAGTACTTC,CASSLVGDSYEQYF
medium-sized,TRBJ2-7,NA,TRBV7-4,TGTGCCAGCAGCTTAGGTGGAGAGAGGAGTTGGTACGAGCAGTACTTC,CASSLGGERSWYEQYF
NA,TRBJ2-2,NA,TRBV10-1,TGCGCCAGCAGTGATTGGGATCCTACCACCGGGGAGCTGTTTTTT,CASSDWDPTTGELFF
NA,TRBJ1-5,TRBD1,TRBV15,TGTGCCACCAGCAGAGAGTCGAACACAGGGGATAGCAATCAGCCCCAGCATTTT,CATSRESNTGDSNQPQHF
NA,TRBJ2-2,NA,TRBV18,TGTGCCAGCTCACGGGTGACGGGCCGGGAGCTGTTTTTT,CASSRVTGRELFF